This T cell receptor beta chain was profiled in a study of blood T cell repertoires in COVID-19. The overall study: COVID-19 samples from acute and convalescent phases originated in the United States, Italy and Spain. Sample material is recorded as cDNA or gDNA derived from T cells, B-cell-depleted T cells, or PBMCs.

This clone was seen a few times. Original processing notes: Amplification of reference gene primers provided the estimated nucleated cell counts. Using immunoSEQ multiplex PCR, the repertoire was profiled, and TCRdb retains in-frame clones only, with some absent. D and trimming were read from the DNA, whereas the V and J calls and clone size are those reported in that table. This sample carries about 30,000 clones, 84% of them seen once, and the ten largest clones take 13%. Sequenced material: peripheral blood. The clonotype comes from a human donor in a cohort sampled during active COVID-19.

The CDR3 here is CASSPGPQGADGYTF. CDR3 DNA sequence: TGTGCCAGCTCACCCGGTCCACAGGGGGCTGATGGCTACACCTTC. The chain employs TRBV18 and TRBJ1-2; 9 bases are shared with TRBD1. CDR3 length: 15 amino acids. Per germline, CDR1 KGHSH and CDR2 LQKENI. The J segment lost 6 bases and the V segment lost 3 bases, leaving 8 bases of the junction unmatched.